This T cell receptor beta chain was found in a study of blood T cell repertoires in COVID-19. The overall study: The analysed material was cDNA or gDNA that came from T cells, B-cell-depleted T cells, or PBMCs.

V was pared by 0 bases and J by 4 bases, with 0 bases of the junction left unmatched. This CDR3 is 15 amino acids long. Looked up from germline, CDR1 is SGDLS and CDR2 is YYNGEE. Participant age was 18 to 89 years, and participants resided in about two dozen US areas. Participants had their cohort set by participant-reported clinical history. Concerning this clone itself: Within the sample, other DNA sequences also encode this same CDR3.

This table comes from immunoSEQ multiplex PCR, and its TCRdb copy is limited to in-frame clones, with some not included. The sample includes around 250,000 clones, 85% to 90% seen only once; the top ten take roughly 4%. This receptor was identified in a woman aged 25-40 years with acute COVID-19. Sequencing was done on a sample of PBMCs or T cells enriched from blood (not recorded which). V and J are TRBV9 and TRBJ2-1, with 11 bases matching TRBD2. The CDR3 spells CASSVVAGGYNEQFF. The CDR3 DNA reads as TGTGCCAGCAGCGTAGTAGCGGGAGGGTACAATGAGCAGTTCTTC.